This T cell receptor (beta chain) was recovered during a study of CD8 T cells in ankylosing spondylitis. Study-level points and caveats: Characteristic, it appeared, of ankylosing spondylitis blood was a TCR beta motif of roughly eight highly homologous variants.

TCRdb independently ran MiXCR on the 5' RACE reads; one entry per CDR3 protein. Among hundreds of thousands of distinct CDR3 sequences listed, under 20% were seen once. As concerns this clonotype: Its cognate antigen is unknown.

Trimming took 1 base from V and 9 from J; bases not matched to a gene: 14. The CDR3 has 18 residues. Germline values: CDR1 MNHNS, CDR2 SASEGT. The sample taken for sequencing was blood, either unsorted or a sorted T cell fraction (not recorded which). This chain connects TRBV6-1 to TRBJ1-6; TRBD1 matches at 8 bases. The TCR originated in a male donor with ankylosing spondylitis. CDR3 sequence (DNA): TGTGCCAGCAGTGAAGTTGCAGGGGGCCCGAGTTCTTTTTCACCCCTCCACTTT. As protein: CASSEVAGGPSSFSPLHF.